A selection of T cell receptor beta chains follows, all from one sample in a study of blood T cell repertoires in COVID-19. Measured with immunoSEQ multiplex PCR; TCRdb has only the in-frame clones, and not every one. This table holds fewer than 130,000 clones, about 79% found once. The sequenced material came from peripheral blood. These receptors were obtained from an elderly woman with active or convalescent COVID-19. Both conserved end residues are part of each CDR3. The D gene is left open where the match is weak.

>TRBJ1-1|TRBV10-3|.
TGTGCCATCAGTGAGTCGAATCGGGAGAAGAACACTGAAGCTTTCTTT
CAISESNREKNTEAFF
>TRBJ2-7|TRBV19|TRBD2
TGTGCCAGTAGTATAGGTACGGGAGGTCGTTTTTCGGAGCAGTACTTC
CASSIGTGGRFSEQYF
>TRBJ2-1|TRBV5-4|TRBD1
TGTGCCAGCAGCTCCGGACAGGGCTCCTACAATGAGCAGTTCTTC
CASSSGQGSYNEQFF
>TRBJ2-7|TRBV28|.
TGTGCCAGCTCACCCGCTTCAGGCCAGGGAAGCTCCTACGAGCAGTACTTC
CASSPASGQGSSYEQYF
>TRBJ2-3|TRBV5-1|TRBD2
TGCGCCAGCAGCTTGGAGTATAGCGGGATCGCAGATACGCAGTATTTT
CASSLEYSGIADTQYF
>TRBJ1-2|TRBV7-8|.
TGTGCCAGCAGCAGAAACCAGGGGAGTAACTATGGCTACACCTTC
CASSRNQGSNYGYTF
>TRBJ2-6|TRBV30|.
TGTGCCTGGAAGGTGGGGGGTACCTGGGCCAACGTCCTGACTTTC
CAWKVGGTWANVLTF
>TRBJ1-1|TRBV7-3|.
TGTGCCAGCCCCAAATCGGACAGAGAAAAAGAAGCTTTCTTT
CASPKSDREKEAFF
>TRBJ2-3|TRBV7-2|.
TGTGCCAGCAGCTCCCGAGCGGTTCTAAGCACAGATACGCAGTATTTT
CASSSRAVLSTDTQYF
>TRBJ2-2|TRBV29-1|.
TGCAGCGTTGGCTGGCCCGAGGGCGGGGAGCTGTTTTTT
CSVGWPEGGELFF
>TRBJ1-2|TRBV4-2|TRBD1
TGTGCCAGCAGTCCCAGACAGGGGGCTGCCTATGGCTACACCTTC
CASSPRQGAAYGYTF
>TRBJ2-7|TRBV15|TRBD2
TGTGCCACCAGCAAAGGACTAGCGGCCTACGAGCAGTACTTC
CATSKGLAAYEQYF
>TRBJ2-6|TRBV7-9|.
TGTGCCAGCAGCTTAAGAGGAGGAGGGGCGCTTGGGGCCAACGTCCTGACTTTC
CASSLRGGGALGANVLTF
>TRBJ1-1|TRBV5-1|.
TGCGCCAGCTATCCGCGGACACGGATGAACACTGAAGCTTTCTTT
CASYPRTRMNTEAFF
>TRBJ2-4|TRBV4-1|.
TGCGCCAGCAGCCAACCGTACAGGGAGCTTCAGTACTTC
CASSQPYRELQYF
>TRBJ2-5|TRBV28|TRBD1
TGTGCCAGCAGTTTAATAACAGGGGGTTTTGAGACCCAGTACTTC
CASSLITGGFETQYF
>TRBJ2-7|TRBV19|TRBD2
TGTGCCAGTAGGGCGCCGGGACTAGCAGCGGAAGAGCAGTACTTC
CASRAPGLAAEEQYF
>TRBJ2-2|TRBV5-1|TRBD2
TGCGCCAGCAGCTTGGCCAGGGGACTAGCGGGATTAAACACCGGGGAGCTGTTTTTT
CASSLARGLAGLNTGELFF
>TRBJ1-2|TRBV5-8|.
TGTGCCAGCAGCCTACAGGGTAGTAATGGCTACACCTTC
CASSLQGSNGYTF
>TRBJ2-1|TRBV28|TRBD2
TGTGCCAGCTCTCTAGCGGGAGTTTACAACAATGAGCAGTTCTTC
CASSLAGVYNNEQFF